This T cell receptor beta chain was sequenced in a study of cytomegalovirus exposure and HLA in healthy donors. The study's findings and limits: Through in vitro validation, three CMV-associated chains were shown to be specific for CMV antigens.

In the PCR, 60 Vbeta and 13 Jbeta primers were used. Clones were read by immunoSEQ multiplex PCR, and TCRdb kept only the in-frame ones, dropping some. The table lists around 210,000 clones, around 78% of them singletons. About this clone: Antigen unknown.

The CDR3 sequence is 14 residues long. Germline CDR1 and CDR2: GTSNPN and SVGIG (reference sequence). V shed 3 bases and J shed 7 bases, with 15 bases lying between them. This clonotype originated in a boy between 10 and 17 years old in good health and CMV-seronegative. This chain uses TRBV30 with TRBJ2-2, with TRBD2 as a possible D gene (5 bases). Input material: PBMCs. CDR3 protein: CAWSNGVTGGELFF. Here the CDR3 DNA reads TGTGCCTGGAGCAACGGGGTAACGGGCGGGGAGCTGTTTTTT.